These 14 T cell receptor beta chains share one sample of origin, sequenced in a study of T cells after yellow fever vaccination. TCRdb fed the 5' RACE reads into MiXCR, producing one record per CDR3 protein. The data hold some 390,000 distinct CDR3 sequences, with 6.2% observed a single time. The starting material was PBMCs, obtained 5 days after the yellow fever booster vaccination. Every receptor here comes from a man aged 30-40 years who received the YFV17D yellow fever vaccine.

V usage is TRBV20-1 and J usage is TRBJ2-3; TRBD1 matches 9 bases. There are 16 residues in the CDR3. In germline, CDR1 is DFQATT, CDR2 SNEGSKA (reference sequence). V shed 5 bases, J shed 0 bases, and the junction held 9 bases outside the gene matches. CDR3: CSALAGQGPSTDTQYF. The CDR3 DNA reads as TGCAGTGCTCTTGCGGGACAGGGCCCTAGCACAGATACGCAGTATTTT.

This clonotype has a count of ten or more. The chain is built from TRBV7-2 and TRBJ2-7; 7 bases map to TRBD1. The CDR3 runs to 13 residues. The germline V gene encodes CDR1 SGHTA and CDR2 FQGNSA. Trimming at V came to 3 bases and at J to 2 bases, leaving 1 base not matched to a gene. CDR3 sequence: CASSFGTAYEQYF. The DNA of the CDR3 is TGTGCCAGCAGCTTTGGGACAGCCTACGAGCAGTACTTC.

This clonotype was picked up many times. The V and J genes are TRBV30 and TRBJ2-2; no clear D. V was trimmed by 2 bases and J by 6 bases, leaving 7 bases between them. Germline V gives CDR1 GTSNPN, CDR2 SVGIG (reference sequence). There are 12 residues in the CDR3. CDR3 protein: CAWSQVAGELFF. CDR3 DNA: TGTGCCTGGAGTCAGGTGGCCGGGGAGCTGTTTTTT.

This clonotype was counted many times. The DNA of the CDR3 is TGTGCCAGCAGCTTCGACAGGGACGCCTACGAGCAGTACTTC. It is translated as CASSFDRDAYEQYF. V and J are TRBV7-2 and TRBJ2-7; 7 positions agree with TRBD1. The V gene end was trimmed by 3 bases and the J gene end by 2 bases; junction bases not matched to a gene: 4. This CDR3 is built from 14 residues. Germline loops: CDR1 SGHTA, CDR2 FQGNSA.

At least ten counts were recorded for this clonotype. The chain has TRBV7-2 and TRBJ1-6; TRBD1 matches 7 bases. J gave up 10 bases and V 5 bases, and 8 bases lay outside the gene matches. The CDR3 is made up of 14 amino acids. CDR1 SGHTA and CDR2 FQGNSA come from the germline V gene. The CDR3 DNA sequence: TGTGCCAGCAGCAACCCGACAGGGCGGTCACCCCTCCACTTT. This codes for CASSNPTGRSPLHF.

CDR3 nucleotide sequence: TGTGCCAGCAGTTTCAAGAGGACAGGGCTAGCCAAAAACATTCAGTACTTC. It codes for CASSFKRTGLAKNIQYF. This chain joins TRBV6-2 or TRBV6-3 and TRBJ2-4, with 8 bases that match TRBD1. V lost 4 bases to trimming and J lost 0 bases; unmatched junction nucleotides: 8. Germline V lookup: CDR1 MNHEY, CDR2 SVGEGT. The CDR3 is made up of 17 amino acids.

This clonotype has only a few counts. The V call is TRBV7-9, the J call TRBJ1-1; D is ambiguous. This CDR3 is 11 amino acids long. Per the germline V gene, CDR1 is SEHNR and CDR2 is FQNEAQ (reference sequence). Trimming left V 8 bases short and J 0 bases short, with 4 bases between. The CDR3 protein is CASQLNTEAFF. CDR3 coding DNA: TGTGCCAGCCAACTGAACACTGAAGCTTTCTTT. Supplemented by reference TRBV7-9 and TRBJ1-1, the full variable domain reads DTGVSQNPRHKITKRGQNVTFRCDPISEHNRLYWYRQTLGQGPEFLTYFQNEAQLEKSRLLSDRFSAERPKGSFSTLEIQRTEQGDSAMYLCASQLNTEAFFGQGTRLTVV.

This clonotype was counted only a few times. The chain employs TRBV20-1 and TRBJ2-1, with 9 bases that match TRBD2. After removal of 3 bases from V and 0 bases from J, the junction contained 6 bases not matched to a gene. Germline assignment: CDR1 DFQATT and CDR2 SNEGSKA (reference sequence). This CDR3 contains 16 residues. The CDR3, as DNA: TGCAGTGCTAGGAAGAGCGGGAGGTCCTCCTACAATGAGCAGTTCTTC. This codes for CSARKSGRSSYNEQFF.

This clonotype was seen only a few times. V is TRBV7-2 and J is TRBJ2-3, with 15 bases matching TRBD2. Germline assignment: CDR1 SGHTA and CDR2 FQGNSA. Germline trimming cut 5 bases from V and 5 bases from J; bases unmatched to any gene: 5. The CDR3 sequence is 16 residues long. DNA for the CDR3: TGTGCCAGCAGCCAAGGGACTAGCGGGAGGATAGATACGCAGTATTTT. Protein sequence: CASSQGTSGRIDTQYF.

The V call is TRBV7-6, the J call TRBJ2-1, with D tentatively TRBD1 or TRBD2 (5 bases each). Trimming left V 8 bases short and J 12 bases short, with 20 bases between. The germline CDR1 and CDR2 sequences are SGHVS and FNYEAQ. The CDR3 totals 13 residues. Written as DNA, the CDR3 is TGTGCCAGCGCACCGGGACGACATGGGGGGCAGTTCTTC. As protein: CASAPGRHGGQFF.

V and J are TRBV25-1 and TRBJ2-7, with no clear D. CDR1 is MGHDK, CDR2 SYGVNS, per germline. This CDR3 contains 13 residues. V was cut by 1 base and J by 3 bases, with 7 bases left in between. The CDR3 here is CASSEFGYYEQYF. DNA of the CDR3: TGTGCCAGCAGTGAATTCGGGTACTACGAGCAGTACTTC.

This clonotype has ten or more counts. This sequence joins TRBV18 and TRBJ2-5; TRBD2 is a possible D gene (5 bases). The CDR3 is 11 amino acids. CDR1 and CDR2 (germline): KGHSH, LQKENI. Between the trimmed V and J ends, which lost 6 bases and 7 bases, there was a span of 9 bases. The CDR3: CASSLEVTQYF. CDR3 coding DNA: TGTGCCAGCTCCCTGGAGGTGACCCAGTACTTC. Full variable domain (rest looked up from reference TRBV18 and TRBJ2-5): NAGVMQNPRHLVRRRGQEARLRCSPMKGHSHVYWYRQLPEEGLKFMVYLQKENIIDESGMPKERFSAEFPKEGPSILRIQQVVRGDSAAYFCASSLEVTQYFGPGTRLLVL.

This clonotype has just one count. The rearrangement joins TRBV11-3 to TRBJ2-3; D might be TRBD1 or TRBD2, each matching 5 bases. V shed 5 bases and J shed 2 bases, with 14 bases lying between them. The length of the CDR3 is 15 residues. From germline, CDR1 is SGHNT and CDR2 YENEEA. The CDR3 region has the DNA TGTGCCAGCAGCCGGACAAAAGCGGTCACAGATACGCAGTATTTT. Residues: CASSRTKAVTDTQYF.

This clonotype was observed a few times. The chain joins TRBV13 to TRBJ2-5; D perhaps matches TRBD1 (6 bases). The germline CDR1 and CDR2 sequences are PRHDT and FYEKMQ (reference sequence). The CDR3 sequence is 14 residues long. Trimming stripped 4 bases from V and 4 bases from J, with 13 bases between. CDR3 sequence (DNA): TGTGCCAGCAGCTCGGGGAGCAGGGGAGAGACCCAGTACTTC. Its translation: CASSSGSRGETQYF.